These 10 T cell receptor beta chains share one sample of origin, sequenced in a study of CD8+CD57+ T cells in acquired aplastic anemia (dated by TCRdb to the late 2010s). The data were produced on an Illumina HiSeq 2000. Genomic DNA served as template for TCR beta VDJ combination and CDR3 sequence profiling. TCRdb trimmed the raw reads at Q25, called clones with MiXCR and kept productive beta chains. For every CDR3 protein sequence, its rows merge into one entry that carries the most common genes and DNA. The sample table lists 200,000 or so distinct CDR3 sequences, under 50% of them with a count of one. The biggest ten clones account for roughly 21% of the sample. Patients chosen for sequencing had shown expansion of CD8+CD57+ cells by flow cytometry. The material sequenced was sorted CD4+, CD8+, or CD8+CD57+ T cells (not recorded which) from PBMCs. The receptor set was obtained from a human donor with aplastic anemia.

The CDR3, as DNA: TGTGCCAGCAGTTTAGTGGGCGGAGGGGAAAAACTGTTTTTT. It translates to CASSLVGGGEKLFF. The chain carries TRBV27 and TRBJ1-4; D is ambiguous. Germline V gene data show CDR1 as MNHEY and CDR2 as SMNVEV (reference sequence). V lost 2 bases and J 8 bases, leaving 12 bases between the germline ends. This CDR3 is 14 amino acids long. Full variable domain (outside the CDR3, taken from reference TRBV27 and TRBJ1-4): EAQVTQNPRYLITVTGKKLTVTCSQNMNHEYMSWYRQDPGLGLRQIYYSMNVEVTDKGDVPEGYKVSRKEKRNFPLILESPSPNQTSLYFCASSLVGGGEKLFFGSGTQLSVL.

This clonotype was observed at least ten times. The rearrangement joins TRBV5-1 to TRBJ2-5, with D possibly matching TRBD2 (5 bases). Germline CDR1 SGHRS, CDR2 YFSETQ. This CDR3 is built from 16 residues. Trimming shortened V by 0 bases and J by 5 bases, and 17 bases separated the two germline ends. DNA of the CDR3: TGCGCCAGCAGCTTGGCCCAAGCGGTCGAACCGGAGACCCAGTACTTC. It is translated as CASSLAQAVEPETQYF.

The chain couples TRBV19 to TRBJ2-1; 7 bases fit TRBD1. Judging by the DNA end, TRBJ2-7 fits better; the J call may be wrong. Germline V CDR1 and CDR2: LNHDA, SQIVND (reference sequence). The CDR3 loop spans 15 amino acids. DNA for the CDR3: TGTGCCAGTAGTGGGGGACAGTCCCTTTCCTACGAGCAGTACTTC. Translation gives CASSGGQSLSYEQYF.

The chain carries TRBV18 and TRBJ2-3, with 10 nucleotides matching TRBD1. Germline trimming cut 6 bases from V and 3 bases from J; bases unmatched to any gene: 3. Germline CDR1 is KGHSH and CDR2 is LQKENI. The CDR3 extends over 14 amino acids. For the CDR3, the DNA is TGTGCCAGCTCGACAGGGGGCGCGACAGATACGCAGTATTTT. This sequence encodes CASSTGGATDTQYF.

The chain combines TRBV12-3 or TRBV12-4 with TRBJ2-7; the D gene is possibly TRBD2 (6 bases). The V end lost 5 bases, the J end lost 0 bases, and 11 bases lay between the germline ends. The CDR3 length is 14 residues. The CDR3, as DNA: TGTGCCAGCAGTGGAGGGGCAGTCTCCTACGAGCAGTACTTC. Translated, it gives CASSGGAVSYEQYF.

The chain links TRBV6-2 or TRBV6-3 to TRBJ2-1, with a weak D call TRBD1 (6 bases). Germline CDR1 MNHEY, CDR2 SVGEGT. This CDR3 is built from 13 residues. V was pared by 4 bases and J by 9 bases, with 13 bases between. This CDR3 is CASSSTGSPEQFF. For the CDR3, the DNA is TGTGCCAGCAGTTCCACAGGGTCCCCTGAGCAGTTCTTC.

This clonotype was picked up many times. The chain combines TRBV2 with TRBJ2-1; 14 bases fit TRBD2. The CDR3 sequence is 15 residues long. The junction had 6 bases not matched to a gene; V was cut back by 7 bases and J by 7 bases. CDR1 is SNHLY and CDR2 is FYNNEI in the germline V gene. In nucleotides, the CDR3 is TGTGCCAGCACCCTTGGGACTAGCGGGGGAAATGAGCAGTTCTTC. Encoded protein: CASTLGTSGGNEQFF.

Of note for this clonotype: A much larger clonotype is one base distant, so this may be a read error. V is TRBV12-3 or TRBV12-4 and J is TRBJ2-3; TRBD1 might be the D (6 bases). The CDR3 covers 15 residues. The CDR3 region is CASTRGQSSTDAQYF. The CDR3 nucleotides read TGTGCCAGCACCCGAGGACAGTCTAGCACAGATGCGCAGTATTTT.

J is TRBJ2-5 and V is TRBV25-1, with D perhaps assigned TRBD1 or TRBD2 (5 bases each). The length of the CDR3 is 13 residues. Germline V gene data show CDR1 as MGHDK and CDR2 as SYGVNS. The V and J ends lost 4 bases and 5 bases respectively, with 11 bases between them. The CDR3 DNA reads TGTGCCAGCAGTGTAGGGACCAGGGAGACCCAGTACTTC. Translation gives CASSVGTRETQYF.

This clonotype has only a few counts. A much larger clone differs from this one at a single base, so this may be a read error. The V and J genes are TRBV2 and TRBJ2-2; 8 nucleotides line up with TRBD1. The CDR3 has 15 residues. Germline V CDR1 and CDR2: SNHLY, FYNNEI. CDR3 DNA: TGTGCCAGCAGCTGGACAGGGAGGAACACCGGGGAGCTGCTTTTT. Translating it yields CASSWTGRNTGELLF.